This T cell receptor (beta chain) was recorded in a study of blood T cell repertoires in COVID-19. On the study more broadly: The study drew acute and convalescent COVID-19 samples from the United States, Italy and Spain.

Profiling relied on immunoSEQ multiplex PCR, and the TCRdb table lists in-frame clones only, not all of them. The repertoire has some 82,000 clones, about four fifths of them found once; the top ten carry around two fifths. The count of this clone is one. The CDR3 extends over 14 amino acids. V was cut by 5 bases and J by 5 bases, with 13 bases left in between. The V gene's germline CDR1 is MNHEY and CDR2 SVGEGT. Sequencing was performed on peripheral blood. The chain has TRBV6-2 or TRBV6-3 and TRBJ1-5, with unresolved D. The receptor's source is a man at least 80 years old with active or convalescent COVID-19. The CDR3 sequence is CASSPYPRDQPQHF. CDR3 nucleotides: TGTGCCAGCAGTCCATACCCCCGGGATCAGCCCCAGCATTTT.